This TCR beta chain was recorded in a study of shared clonotypes between healthy human individuals. Germline CDR1 GTSNPN, CDR2 SVGIG (reference sequence). The CDR3 is 13 residues long. Authors' methods: ImmunoSEQ junction-only sequences lacked quality scores, so their filtering differed. Some clones are missing from TCRdb's copy, which holds only in-frame ones; the method was immunoSEQ multiplex PCR. That table gives V, J and clone size, and the DNA gave D and trimming. Of more than 2 million clones listed, nearly 97% were seen once; the top ten hold roughly 0.13%. The V gene is TRBV30, the J gene TRBJ1-4; 9 bases align to TRBD1. This sequence originates from a man between 18 and 35 years old in good health. Sequencing was done on a sample of naive CD4+ T cells sorted from blood. The subset is: CD45RA+ positively selected. Here the CDR3 DNA reads TGTGCTTTGGACAGGGGAACTAATGAAAAACTGTTTTTT. This codes for CALDRGTNEKLFF.